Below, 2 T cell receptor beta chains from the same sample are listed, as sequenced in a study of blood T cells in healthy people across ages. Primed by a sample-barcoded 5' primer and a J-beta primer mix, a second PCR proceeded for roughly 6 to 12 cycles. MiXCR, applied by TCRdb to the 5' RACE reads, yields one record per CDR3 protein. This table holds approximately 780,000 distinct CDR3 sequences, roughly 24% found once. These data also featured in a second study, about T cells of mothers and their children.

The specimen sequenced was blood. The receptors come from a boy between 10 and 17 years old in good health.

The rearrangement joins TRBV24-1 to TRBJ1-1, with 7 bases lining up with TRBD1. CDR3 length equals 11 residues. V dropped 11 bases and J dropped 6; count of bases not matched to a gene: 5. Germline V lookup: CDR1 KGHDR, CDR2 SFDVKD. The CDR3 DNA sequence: TGTGCCATTTCGACAGGGTCTGAAGCTTTCTTT. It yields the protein CAISTGSEAFF.

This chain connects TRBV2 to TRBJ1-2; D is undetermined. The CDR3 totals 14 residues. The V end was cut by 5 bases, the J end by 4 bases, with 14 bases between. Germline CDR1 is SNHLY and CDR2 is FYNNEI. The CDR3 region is CASSPQGIGYGYTF. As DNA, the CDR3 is TGTGCCAGCAGTCCGCAAGGGATCGGCTATGGCTACACCTTC.